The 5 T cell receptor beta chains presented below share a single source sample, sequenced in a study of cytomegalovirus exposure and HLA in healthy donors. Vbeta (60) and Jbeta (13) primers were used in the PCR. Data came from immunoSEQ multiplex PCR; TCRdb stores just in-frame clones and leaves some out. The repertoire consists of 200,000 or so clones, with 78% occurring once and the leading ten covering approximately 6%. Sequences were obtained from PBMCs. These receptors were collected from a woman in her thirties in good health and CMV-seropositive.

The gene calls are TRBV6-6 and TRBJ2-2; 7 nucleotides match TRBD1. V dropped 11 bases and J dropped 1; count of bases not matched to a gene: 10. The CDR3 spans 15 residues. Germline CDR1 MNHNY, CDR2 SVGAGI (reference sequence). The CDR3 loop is CAQQTDRENTGELFF. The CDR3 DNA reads TGTGCCCAGCAAACCGACAGGGAGAACACCGGGGAGCTGTTTTTT.

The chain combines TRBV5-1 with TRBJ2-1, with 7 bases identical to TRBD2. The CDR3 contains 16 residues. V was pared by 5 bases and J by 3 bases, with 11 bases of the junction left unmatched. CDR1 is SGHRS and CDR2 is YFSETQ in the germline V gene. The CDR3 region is CASRGTERGLYNEQFF. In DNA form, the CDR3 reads TGCGCCAGCAGGGGTACTGAGCGGGGCCTCTACAATGAGCAGTTCTTC.

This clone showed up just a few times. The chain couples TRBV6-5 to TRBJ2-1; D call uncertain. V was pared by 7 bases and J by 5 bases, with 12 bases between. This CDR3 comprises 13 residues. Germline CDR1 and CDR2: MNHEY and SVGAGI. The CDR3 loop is CASTSSPHNEQFF. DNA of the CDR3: TGTGCCAGCACGAGTAGCCCCCACAATGAGCAGTTCTTC.

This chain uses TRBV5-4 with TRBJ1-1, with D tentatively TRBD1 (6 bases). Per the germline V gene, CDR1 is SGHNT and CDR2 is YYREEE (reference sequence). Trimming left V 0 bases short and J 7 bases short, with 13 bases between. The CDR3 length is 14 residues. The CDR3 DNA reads TGTGCCAGCAGCTTGGCCCAAAGACAGGTTGAAGCTTTCTTT. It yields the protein CASSLAQRQVEAFF.

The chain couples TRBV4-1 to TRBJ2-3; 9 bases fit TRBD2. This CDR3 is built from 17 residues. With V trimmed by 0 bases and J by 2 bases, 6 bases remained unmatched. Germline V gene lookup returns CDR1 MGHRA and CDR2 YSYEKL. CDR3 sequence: CASSQDTTSGATDTQYF. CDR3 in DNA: TGCGCCAGCAGCCAAGATACGACTAGCGGAGCCACAGATACGCAGTATTTT.